This TCR beta chain came from a study of regulatory T cells in long-lasting Graves disease. Background on the study: Less than 3 months of antithyroid drugs had been taken by newly diagnosed Graves' patients.

CDR1 MNHEY and CDR2 SVGEGT come from the germline V gene. The V and J ends lost 0 bases and 10 bases respectively, with 13 bases between them. The CDR3 has 15 residues. The sample holds many counts of this clonotype. Libraries of TCR beta came from iRepertoire HTBI primers plus Arm-PCR of CDR3 regions. Via MiXCR, TCRdb re-called the multiplex PCR reads, giving one row per CDR3 protein. The sample contains fewer than 650,000 distinct CDR3 sequences, roughly 16% of which appear only once. Time point reported: newly diagnosed GD, antithyroid drugs for less than 3 months. RNA from PBMCs was the source of the TCR library. This same sample was also part of a study on T cells in Graves' hyperthyroidism and ophthalmopathy. That work states: The diagnostic basis comprised clinical symptoms, serum thyroxine and TRAb, thyroid ultrasound and orbital computed tomography.

This sequence was found in a woman in her twenties or thirties with Graves disease. The rearrangement links TRBV6-2 or TRBV6-3 to TRBJ1-6; D uncertain. This sample comprised peripheral blood mononuclear cells (PBMCs), obtained at new diagnosis, from a patient treated with antithyroid drugs. The CDR3 spells CASSYSLRVGSPLHF. CDR3 DNA: TGTGCCAGCAGTTACTCGCTCAGAGTCGGATCACCCCTCCACTTT.